The 8 T cell receptor beta chains presented below share a single source sample, sequenced in a study of OX40 agonist ivuxolimab in advanced cancers. Measured with immunoSEQ multiplex PCR; TCRdb has only the in-frame clones, and not every one. The sample shows under 20,000 clones, about 90% of them seen only once. Source: CD4+ or CD8+ T cells sorted from blood, taken in a trial of the OX40 agonist ivuxolimab. The receptors stem from an adult with an advanced solid tumor such as melanoma, head and neck, liver or kidney cancer.

This clone occurred once. The chain is built from TRBV19 and TRBJ1-5; D is uncertain. CDR1 is LNHDA and CDR2 is SQIVND in the germline V gene (reference sequence). Trimming removed 0 bases at V and 1 base at J, with 1 base between. The CDR3 length is 13 residues. CDR3: CASSIESNQPQHF. The DNA for the CDR3 is TGTGCCAGTAGTATAGAAAGCAATCAGCCCCAGCATTTT.

V is TRBV9 and J is TRBJ2-7, with D perhaps TRBD1 (5 bases). V was pared by 4 bases and J by 4 bases, with 15 bases between. This CDR3 spans 14 amino acids. Germline lookup yields CDR1 SGDLS and CDR2 YYNGEE. The CDR3 DNA sequence: TGTGCCAGCAGCCCCGCAGGGCTCTATTACGAGCAGTACTTC. Translated: CASSPAGLYYEQYF.

This chain uses TRBV19 with TRBJ1-1, with 7 positions matching TRBD1. The CDR3 is made up of 15 amino acids. With V trimmed by 0 bases and J by 7 bases, 8 bases remained unmatched. Germline V gene sequence: CDR1 LNHDA, CDR2 SQIVND (reference sequence). CDR3 protein: CASSIDSTGTGEAFF. The CDR3 coding sequence is TGTGCCAGTAGTATAGATTCGACAGGGACTGGTGAAGCTTTCTTT.

The rearrangement uses TRBV28 and TRBJ1-1; tentatively, D is TRBD1 (5 bases). Germline lookup yields CDR1 MDHEN and CDR2 SYDVKM. V lost 3 bases, J lost 0 bases, and 8 bases lay in between. The CDR3 is 14 residues long. CDR3 in amino acids: CASSLGLVNTEAFF. The CDR3, as DNA: TGTGCCAGCAGTTTGGGGCTAGTGAACACTGAAGCTTTCTTT.

The chain uses TRBV7-2 and TRBJ1-1, with D maybe TRBD1 (5 bases). The CDR3 sequence is 14 residues long. CDR1 is SGHTA, CDR2 FQGNSA, per germline. V dropped 3 bases and J dropped 3 bases, with 11 bases sitting between them. The chain's CDR3 is CASSLGRGYTEAFF. CDR3 DNA: TGTGCCAGCAGCTTGGGACGGGGATACACTGAAGCTTTCTTT.

V gene TRBV7-8 combines with J gene TRBJ1-2; possible D gene TRBD1, 6 bases. Trimming shortened V by 5 bases and J by 1 base, and 14 bases separated the two germline ends. Germline V lookup: CDR1 SGHVS, CDR2 FQNEAQ. This CDR3 is built from 15 residues. The CDR3 nucleotides are TGTGCCAGCAGCCGCAGGGACACCTTTAACTATGGCTACACCTTC. It is translated as CASSRRDTFNYGYTF.

The chain has TRBV7-6 and TRBJ1-1, with 7 bases matching TRBD1. The CDR3 loop spans 14 amino acids. CDR1 is SGHVS and CDR2 is FNYEAQ in the germline V gene. Trimming cost V 5 bases and J 0 bases; bases outside gene matches: 3. This CDR3 reads CASSTGQMNTEAFF. The CDR3 nucleotides read TGTGCCAGCAGCACGGGACAGATGAACACTGAAGCTTTCTTT.

This clone was seen more than once but under ten times. V gene TRBV9 combines with J gene TRBJ2-1; TRBD2 is a possible D gene (6 bases). Trimming cost V 0 bases and J 8 bases, with 12 bases left between them. This CDR3 spans 14 amino acids. CDR1 and CDR2 (germline): SGDLS, YYNGEE. This CDR3 reads CASSVGSGEDEQFF. Here the CDR3 DNA reads TGTGCCAGCAGCGTAGGATCGGGAGAGGATGAGCAGTTCTTC.